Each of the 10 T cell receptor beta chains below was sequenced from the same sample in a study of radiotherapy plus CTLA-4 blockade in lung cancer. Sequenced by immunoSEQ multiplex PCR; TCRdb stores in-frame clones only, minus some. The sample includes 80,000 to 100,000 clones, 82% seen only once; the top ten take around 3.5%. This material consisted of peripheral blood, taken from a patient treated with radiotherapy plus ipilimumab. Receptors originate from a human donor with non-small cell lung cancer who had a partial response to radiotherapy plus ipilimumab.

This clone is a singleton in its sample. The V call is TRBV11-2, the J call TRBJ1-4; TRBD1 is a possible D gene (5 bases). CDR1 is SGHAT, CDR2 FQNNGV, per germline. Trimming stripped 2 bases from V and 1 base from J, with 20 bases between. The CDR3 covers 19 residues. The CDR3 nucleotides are TGTGCCAGCAGCTTACAGCAGGGCGATTGGTTTGGAACTAATGAAAAACTGTTTTTT. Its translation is CASSLQQGDWFGTNEKLFF.

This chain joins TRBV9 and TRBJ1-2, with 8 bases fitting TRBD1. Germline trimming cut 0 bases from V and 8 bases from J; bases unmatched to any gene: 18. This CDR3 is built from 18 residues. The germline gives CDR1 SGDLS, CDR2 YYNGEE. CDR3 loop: CASSVAEGGGQGGRGYTF. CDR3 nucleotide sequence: TGTGCCAGCAGCGTAGCCGAAGGAGGAGGACAGGGAGGCCGGGGCTACACCTTC.

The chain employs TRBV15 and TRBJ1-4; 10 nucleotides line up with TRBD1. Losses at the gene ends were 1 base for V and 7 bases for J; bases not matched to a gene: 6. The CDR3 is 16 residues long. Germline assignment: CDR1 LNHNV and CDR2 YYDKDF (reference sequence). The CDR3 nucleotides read TGTGCCACCAGCAGAGGGGACAGGGGACCGGGTGAAAAACTGTTTTTT. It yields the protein CATSRGDRGPGEKLFF.

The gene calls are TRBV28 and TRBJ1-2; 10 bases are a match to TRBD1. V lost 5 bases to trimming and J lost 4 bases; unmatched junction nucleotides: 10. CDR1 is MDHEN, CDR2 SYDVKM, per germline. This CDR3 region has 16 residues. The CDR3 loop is CASSQKRTGGAYGYTF. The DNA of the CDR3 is TGTGCCAGCAGTCAGAAACGGACAGGGGGAGCCTATGGCTACACCTTC.

The CDR3, as DNA: TGTGCCAGCTCACCGCGCAGGGGAGACTATGGCTACACCTTC. Its protein is CASSPRRGDYGYTF. The rearrangement uses TRBV18 and TRBJ1-2; a possible D gene is TRBD1 (6 bases). Germline V CDR1 and CDR2: KGHSH, LQKENI. This CDR3 spans 14 amino acids. V lost 3 bases and J lost 3, with 11 bases in between.

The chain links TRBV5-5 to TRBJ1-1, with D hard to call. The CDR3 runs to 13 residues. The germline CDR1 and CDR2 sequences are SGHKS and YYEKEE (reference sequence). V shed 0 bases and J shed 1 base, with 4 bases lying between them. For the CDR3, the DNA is TGTGCCAGCAGCTTGGACTGGAACACTGAAGCTTTCTTT. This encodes CASSLDWNTEAFF.

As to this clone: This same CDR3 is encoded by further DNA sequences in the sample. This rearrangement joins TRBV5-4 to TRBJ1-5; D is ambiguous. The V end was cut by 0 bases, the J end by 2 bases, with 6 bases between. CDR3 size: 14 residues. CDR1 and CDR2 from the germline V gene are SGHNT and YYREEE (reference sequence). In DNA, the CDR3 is TGTGCCAGCAGCTTGGCCGGGGGCAATCAGCCCCAGCATTTT. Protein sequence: CASSLAGGNQPQHF.

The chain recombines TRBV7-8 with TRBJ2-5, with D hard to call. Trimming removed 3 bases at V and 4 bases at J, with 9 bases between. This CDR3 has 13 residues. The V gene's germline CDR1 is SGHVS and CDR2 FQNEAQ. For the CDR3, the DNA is TGTGCCAGCAGCTTGGGCAGATCAGAGACCCAGTACTTC. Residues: CASSLGRSETQYF.

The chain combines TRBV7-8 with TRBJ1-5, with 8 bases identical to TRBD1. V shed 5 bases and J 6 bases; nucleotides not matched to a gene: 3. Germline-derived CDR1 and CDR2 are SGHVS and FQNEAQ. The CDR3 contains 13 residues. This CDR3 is CASSPGGGQPQHF. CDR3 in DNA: TGTGCCAGCAGCCCAGGGGGCGGTCAGCCCCAGCATTTT.

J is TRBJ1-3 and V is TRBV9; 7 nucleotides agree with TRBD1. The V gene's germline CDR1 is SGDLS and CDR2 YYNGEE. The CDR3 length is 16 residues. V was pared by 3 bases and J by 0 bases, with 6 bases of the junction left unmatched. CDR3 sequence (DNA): TGTGCCAGCAGCGCCTGGACAGGCCTCTCTGGAAACACCATATATTTT. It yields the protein CASSAWTGLSGNTIYF.